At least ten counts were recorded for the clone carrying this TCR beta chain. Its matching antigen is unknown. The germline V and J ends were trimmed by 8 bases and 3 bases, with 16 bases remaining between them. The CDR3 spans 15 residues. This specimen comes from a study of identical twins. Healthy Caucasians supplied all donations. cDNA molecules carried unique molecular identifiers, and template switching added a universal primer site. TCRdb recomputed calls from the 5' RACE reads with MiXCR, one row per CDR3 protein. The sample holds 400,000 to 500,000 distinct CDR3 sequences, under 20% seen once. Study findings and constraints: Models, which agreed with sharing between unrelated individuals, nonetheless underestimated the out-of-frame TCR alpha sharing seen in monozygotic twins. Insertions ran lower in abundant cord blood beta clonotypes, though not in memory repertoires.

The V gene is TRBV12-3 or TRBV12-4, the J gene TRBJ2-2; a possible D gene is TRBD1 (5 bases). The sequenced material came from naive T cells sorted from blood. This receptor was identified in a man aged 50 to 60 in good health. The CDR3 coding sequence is TGTGCCAGCGCCACTCCAGGGTCGCACACCGGGGAGCTGTTTTTT. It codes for CASATPGSHTGELFF.